This entry lists 10 T cell receptor beta chains sequenced from one sample in a study of siplizumab effects on memory and regulatory T cells. Some clones are missing from TCRdb's copy, which holds only in-frame ones; the method was immunoSEQ multiplex PCR. The sample gives roughly 70,000 clones, approximately 93% of which show up once; roughly 5% is in the top ten. The sequencing sample was made of CD8+ T cells sorted from blood. These receptors originate from a human donor in good health.

V is TRBV13 and J is TRBJ2-7; D call uncertain. V dropped 3 bases and J dropped 2 bases, with 11 bases sitting between them. Germline V gene lookup returns CDR1 PRHDT and CDR2 FYEKMQ (reference sequence). The CDR3 is made up of 14 amino acids. The CDR3 DNA reads as TGTGCCAGCAGCTTTTTTAGCTCCGCCTACGAGCAGTACTTC. It specifies CASSFFSSAYEQYF.

The chain employs TRBV28 and TRBJ2-4; the D gene is possibly TRBD2 (6 bases). The germline gives CDR1 MDHEN, CDR2 SYDVKM. V was pared by 3 bases and J by 9 bases, with 15 bases between. This CDR3 has 14 residues. The CDR3 region has the DNA TGTGCCAGCAGTTTCGGGCCCTTCGGGGGCATTCAGTACTTC. The encoded protein is CASSFGPFGGIQYF.

The chain is built from TRBV4-1 and TRBJ2-7; D gene ambiguous. The CDR3 runs 15 residues. Germline loops: CDR1 MGHRA, CDR2 YSYEKL. The ends were cut back, 0 bases at V and 2 bases at J, with 11 bases in the middle. CDR3 nucleotide sequence: TGCGCCAGCAGCCAAGAACCACACGCACCCTACGAGCAGTACTTC. Translation: CASSQEPHAPYEQYF.

The chain's CDR3 is CASSFGIMAETQYF. CDR3 DNA sequence: TGTGCCAGCAGCTTTGGCATTATGGCAGAGACCCAGTACTTC. The chain uses TRBV7-2 and TRBJ2-5; D unclear. The CDR3 runs to 14 residues. The germline CDR1 and CDR2 sequences are SGHTA and FQGNSA. Trimming pared 3 bases from V and 4 bases from J, leaving 12 bases between.

The chain has TRBV28 and TRBJ2-7; 8 nucleotides agree with TRBD1. In germline, CDR1 is MDHEN, CDR2 SYDVKM. The J segment lost 7 bases and the V segment lost 7 bases, leaving 21 bases of the junction unmatched. The CDR3 has 17 amino acids. CDR3 sequence (DNA): TGTGCCAGCACCCCCGTAAAGGACGGACAGGGAAGGGGGGAGCAGTACTTC. Protein sequence: CASTPVKDGQGRGEQYF.

The chain joins TRBV7-6 to TRBJ2-3; D remains ambiguous. This CDR3 is built from 14 residues. The V gene lost 3 bases and the J gene lost 3 bases, with 10 bases spanning the gap. Germline values: CDR1 SGHVS, CDR2 FNYEAQ. The CDR3 is CASSLYFQTDTQYF. DNA of the CDR3: TGTGCCAGCAGCTTGTATTTTCAGACAGATACGCAGTATTTT.

The CDR3 DNA follows: TGTGCCAGCAGCCAAGAGCGACAGACCTACGAGCAGTACTTC. It specifies CASSQERQTYEQYF. The chain is built from TRBV4-2 and TRBJ2-7; D is possibly TRBD1 (5 bases). The germline CDR1 and CDR2 sequences are LGHNA and YNFKEQ. The length of the CDR3 is 14 residues. V lost 0 bases and J lost 2, with 8 bases in between.

The J gene is TRBJ2-1, the V gene TRBV11-2, with D possibly being TRBD2 (5 bases). The CDR3 extends over 14 amino acids. CDR1 is SGHAT, CDR2 FQNNGV, per germline. V shed 2 bases and J shed 9 bases, with 14 bases lying between them. The CDR3 DNA sequence: TGTGCCAGCAGCTTACCTCTAGCCCCAGGTGAGCAGTTCTTC. This codes for CASSLPLAPGEQFF.

V is TRBV27 and J is TRBJ1-5; D is uncertain. Germline V CDR1 and CDR2: MNHEY, SMNVEV (reference sequence). V dropped 3 bases and J dropped 4 bases, with 7 bases sitting between them. This CDR3 spans 13 amino acids. This CDR3 is CASSLVNNQPQHF. The CDR3 region has the DNA TGTGCCAGCAGTTTGGTTAATAATCAGCCCCAGCATTTT.

The chain recombines TRBV13 with TRBJ2-7; possibly TRBD1 for D (6 bases). Germline CDR1 is PRHDT and CDR2 is FYEKMQ (reference sequence). This CDR3 is built from 13 residues. V dropped 4 bases and J dropped 3 bases, with 10 bases sitting between them. CDR3 sequence reads: CASSSEDSYEQYF. In DNA form, the CDR3 reads TGTGCCAGCAGCTCCGAGGACAGCTACGAGCAGTACTTC.